This T cell receptor (beta chain) stems from a study of blood T cell repertoires in COVID-19. Study-level background: Material from acute and convalescent COVID-19 was sourced from the United States, Italy and Spain. Sources were T cells, B-cell-depleted T cells, or PBMCs; the material itself was cDNA or gDNA.

V lost 5 bases and J 5 bases, leaving 6 bases between the germline ends. Per germline, CDR1 SGHAT and CDR2 FQDESV (reference sequence). The CDR3 is made up of 11 amino acids. Authors' processing steps: Estimates of nucleated cell counts were drawn from the amplification of reference gene primers. The repertoire was sequenced with immunoSEQ multiplex PCR; TCRdb's copy has only in-frame clones and lacks some. The DNA gave D and trimming, while V, J and clone size come from that table. The sample includes a few hundred thousand clones, about 83% of them seen just once. What was sequenced was peripheral blood. The TCR was taken from a woman aged 50 to 65 with acute or convalescent COVID-19. The J gene is TRBJ2-5, the V gene TRBV11-1; possible D gene TRBD1, 5 bases. This CDR3 is CASSKGETQYF. The CDR3 nucleotides read TGTGCCAGCAGCAAGGGGGAGACCCAGTACTTC.